Here is one T cell receptor beta chain with its context. As yet, its antigen is unknown. The data originate from a study of naive and memory T cell subsets. Study-level results: Clonotypes are single alpha or beta chains, not paired receptors.

The beta constant-region primer was an equimolar mix of two oligonucleotides covering TRBC1 and TRBC2. Nested alpha and beta constant-region primers with the SP2 primer drove four PCR rounds on ligated cDNA. An oligonucleotide with the SP2 primer and a 12-nucleotide UMI was ligated to the cDNA 3' end. TCRdb processed the UMI-ligation and nested PCR reads anew with MiXCR; each CDR3 protein has one entry. This table holds over 65,000 distinct CDR3 sequences, around 9% found once. Cells stained for CD3, CD4, CD8, CD45RA, CD27 and viability were sorted into four CD45RA/CD27 subsets. The sequencing sample was made of naive CD8+ T cells from blood. The TCR originated in a human donor in good health.

CDR3 amino acids: CASSLDRSAEGETQYF. Here the CDR3 DNA reads TGCGCCAGCAGCTTGGATCGTTCAGCGGAAGGGGAGACCCAGTACTTC. The chain couples TRBV5-1 to TRBJ2-5; D is possibly TRBD2 (5 bases). Germline V gives CDR1 SGHRS, CDR2 YFSETQ. Trimming stripped 0 bases from V and 5 bases from J, with 17 bases between. The CDR3 has 16 residues.